These 20 T cell receptor beta chains were all obtained from the same sample, sequenced in a study of blood T cell repertoires in COVID-19. Some clones are missing from TCRdb's copy, which holds only in-frame ones; the method was immunoSEQ multiplex PCR. The data contain about 180,000 clones, approximately 80% of them singletons. Sequencing was carried out using peripheral blood. Receptors were obtained from a human donor in a cohort sampled during active COVID-19.

The rearrangement uses TRBV7-2 and TRBJ2-5; unclear D gene. This CDR3 has 11 amino acids. Between the trimmed V and J ends, which lost 6 bases and 2 bases, there was a span of 4 bases. CDR1 is SGHTA and CDR2 is FQGNSA in the germline V gene. CDR3 protein: CASRAQETQYF. Here the CDR3 DNA reads TGTGCCAGCAGAGCTCAAGAGACCCAGTACTTC.

The chain combines TRBV2 with TRBJ2-7, with D possibly being TRBD1 (5 bases). Germline CDR1 SNHLY, CDR2 FYNNEI. The CDR3 spans 13 residues. The V end lost 6 bases, the J end lost 1 base, and 10 bases lay between the germline ends. CDR3: CASRGQMSYEQYF. DNA of the CDR3: TGTGCCAGCAGGGGGCAGATGTCCTACGAGCAGTACTTC.

J is TRBJ2-1 and V is TRBV15; 13 nucleotides align to TRBD2. V dropped 3 bases and J dropped 6; count of bases not matched to a gene: 5. This CDR3 has 16 residues. Germline V gene lookup returns CDR1 LNHNV and CDR2 YYDKDF (reference sequence). The DNA for the CDR3 is TGTGCCACCAGCAGGGCACTAGCGGGGGGGCGCAATGAGCAGTTCTTC. Its protein is CATSRALAGGRNEQFF.

This clone was counted between two and nine times. The chain couples TRBV11-2 to TRBJ2-7; tentatively, D is TRBD2 (5 bases). Germline V gene lookup returns CDR1 SGHAT and CDR2 FQNNGV. The CDR3 is 11 residues long. The V and J ends lost 4 bases and 6 bases respectively, with 7 bases between them. Here the CDR3 reads CASSYSVEQYF. The CDR3 nucleotides read TGTGCCAGCAGCTATAGCGTCGAGCAGTACTTC.

This clone occurred a few times. The chain combines TRBV6-5 with TRBJ1-1; 8 bases fit TRBD1. The CDR3 runs 13 residues. Germline V lookup: CDR1 MNHEY, CDR2 SVGAGI. V trimming: 4 bases; J trimming: 3 bases; junction bases outside the gene matches: 1. The CDR3 spells CASSSDRDTEAFF. CDR3 coding DNA: TGTGCCAGCAGTTCGGACAGGGACACTGAAGCTTTCTTT.

This clone was seen a single time. The V gene is TRBV29-1, the J gene TRBJ1-1; no firm D call. CDR1 is SQVTM and CDR2 is ANQGSEA in the germline V gene. This CDR3 spans 12 amino acids. Between the trimmed V and J ends, which lost 7 bases and 1 base, there was a span of 10 bases. CDR3: CSALVSNTEAFF. CDR3 nucleotide sequence: TGCAGCGCCTTAGTTTCGAACACTGAAGCTTTCTTT.

The chain recombines TRBV6-5 with TRBJ2-2; D is ambiguous. With 8 bases removed from V and 4 bases from J, the gap between germline ends came to 8 bases. This CDR3 region has 12 residues. Germline CDR1 MNHEY, CDR2 SVGAGI. CDR3: CASLLFTGELFF. DNA for the CDR3: TGTGCCAGCTTATTATTCACCGGGGAGCTGTTTTTT.

Comments on this clone: The junction and the germline gene differ at one end; a read error may be behind it. V gene TRBV13 combines with J gene TRBJ1-2; TRBD1 is a possible D gene (5 bases). In germline, CDR1 is PRHDT, CDR2 FYEKMQ (reference sequence). CDR3 length: 12 residues. The CDR3, as DNA: TGTGCCAGCAGCTTAGGGACAGACCGTCCCGCCTTC. Protein product: CASSLGTDRPAF.

The chain combines TRBV2 with TRBJ1-4, with 9 bases fitting TRBD1. The CDR3 consists of 17 residues. Germline CDR1 reads SNHLY; CDR2 reads FYNNEI. Trimming removed 7 bases from V and 0 bases from J; junction bases left unmatched: 9. The CDR3 here is CASTRTGATATNEKLFF. The CDR3 DNA reads as TGTGCCAGCACAAGGACAGGGGCTACAGCAACTAATGAAAAACTGTTTTTT.

In nucleotides, the CDR3 is TGCGCCAGCAGCGGAGCCGCCAGAGAGTTGATGAACACTGAAGCTTTCTTT. It yields the protein CASSGAARELMNTEAFF. The genes are TRBV5-1 and TRBJ1-1; D is uncertain. In germline, CDR1 is SGHRS, CDR2 YFSETQ. CDR3 length equals 17 residues. Deletions cut 4 bases from V and 0 bases from J, with 19 bases between. Based on the CDR3 plus reference TRBV5-1 and TRBJ1-1, the full variable domain is KAGVTQTPRYLIKTRGQQVTLSCSPISGHRSVSWYQQTPGQGLQFLFEYFSETQRNKGNFPGRFSGRQFSNSRSEMNVSTLELGDSALYLCASSGAARELMNTEAFFGQGTRLTVV.

V usage is TRBV5-8 and J usage is TRBJ2-1; TRBD1 might be the D (5 bases). Germline CDR1 is SGHTS and CDR2 is YDEGEE. Trimming took off 0 bases at V and 0 bases at J, with 7 bases between the two ends. This CDR3 has 15 residues. The CDR3 is CASSLGQFSYNEQFF. The CDR3 DNA reads TGTGCCAGCAGCTTGGGACAGTTCTCCTACAATGAGCAGTTCTTC.

The chain recombines TRBV4-1 with TRBJ2-7, with 11 bases fitting TRBD2. The germline V gene has CDR1 MGHRA and CDR2 YSYEKL. Losses at the gene ends were 3 bases for V and 4 bases for J; bases not matched to a gene: 5. The CDR3 loop spans 15 amino acids. CDR3 in amino acids: CASSHGLAGLYEQYF. As DNA, the CDR3 is TGCGCCAGCAGCCACGGACTAGCGGGTTTGTACGAGCAGTACTTC.

This sequence joins TRBV13 and TRBJ2-7, with 10 positions matching TRBD1. CDR1 PRHDT and CDR2 FYEKMQ come from the germline V gene (reference sequence). The CDR3 runs to 15 residues. V shed 3 bases and J 3 bases; nucleotides not matched to a gene: 5. CDR3 nucleotides: TGTGCCAGCAGCTTTACAGGACAGGGGGACTACGAGCAGTACTTC. It translates to CASSFTGQGDYEQYF.

The chain has TRBV5-1 and TRBJ1-5; tentative D call: TRBD1 (5 bases). V was shortened by 0 bases and J by 4 bases, with 8 bases between the two germline ends. The CDR3 spans 14 residues. Germline CDR1 is SGHRS and CDR2 is YFSETQ. CDR3 coding DNA: TGCGCCAGCAGCTTGGCGGGGGGGAATCAGCCCCAGCATTTT. It codes for CASSLAGGNQPQHF.

The rearrangement uses TRBV19 and TRBJ1-5; 7 nucleotides align to TRBD1. CDR3 length: 15 residues. Germline values: CDR1 LNHDA, CDR2 SQIVND (reference sequence). V gave up 3 bases and J gave up 7 bases; unmatched junction bases: 9. CDR3 sequence (DNA): TGTGCCAGTAGTATTAGAGACAGGGCGGTCCAGCCCCAGCATTTT. The encoded protein is CASSIRDRAVQPQHF.

J is TRBJ2-7 and V is TRBV5-6; a weak D match, TRBD2 (5 bases). The CDR3 has 13 residues. Germline V CDR1 and CDR2: SGHDT, YYEEEE. Trimming removed 4 bases from V and 3 bases from J, with 11 bases in between. Written as DNA, the CDR3 is TGTGCCAGCAGCCCGTTTGGGAGCTACGAGCAGTACTTC. This encodes CASSPFGSYEQYF.

The chain has TRBV5-1 and TRBJ2-7, with 7 bases matching TRBD1. Unmatched junction bases numbered 3, after V lost 3 bases and J lost 3 bases. The CDR3 has 13 amino acids. Germline CDR1 is SGHRS and CDR2 is YFSETQ. The CDR3 region is CASSSGQNYEQYF. DNA of the CDR3: TGCGCCAGCAGCTCGGGACAGAACTACGAGCAGTACTTC.

This sequence joins TRBV30 and TRBJ1-5; 10 positions agree with TRBD1. Germline V lookup: CDR1 GTSNPN, CDR2 SVGIG (reference sequence). The V and J ends lost 0 bases and 2 bases, in that order; junction bases with no gene match: 7. The CDR3 is 17 amino acids. The CDR3 bases are TGTGCCTGGAGTGTTTCGTTTGGGACAGGGGGCAATCAGCCCCAGCATTTT. Translating it yields CAWSVSFGTGGNQPQHF. The variable domain in full, with the rest retrieved from reference TRBV30 and TRBJ1-5, is SQTIHQWPATLVQPVGSPLSLECTVEGTSNPNLYWYRQAAGRGLQLLFYSVGIGQISSEVPQNLSASRPQDRQFILSSKKLLLSDSGFYLCAWSVSFGTGGNQPQHFGDGTRLSIL.

The chain joins TRBV11-2 to TRBJ1-5; 9 positions match TRBD1. Germline V gene data show CDR1 as SGHAT and CDR2 as FQNNGV. The CDR3 covers 19 residues. With V trimmed by 2 bases and J by 3 bases, 14 bases remained unmatched. CDR3 DNA: TGTGCCAGCAGCTTACCGGTTGGGACAGGGTATACGGACAATCAGCCCCAGCATTTT. Its protein product is CASSLPVGTGYTDNQPQHF.

This chain connects TRBV13 to TRBJ1-1; possible D gene TRBD1, 6 bases. Germline-derived CDR1 and CDR2 are PRHDT and FYEKMQ (reference sequence). The V gene lost 3 bases and the J gene lost 2 bases, with 19 bases spanning the gap. The CDR3 extends over 17 amino acids. The CDR3 DNA reads TGTGCCAGCAGCTTCGCTGGGCAGGGGCGTGATAACACTGAAGCTTTCTTT. It yields the protein CASSFAGQGRDNTEAFF.